The rows below give T cell receptor beta chains drawn from one sample of a study of blood T cell repertoires in COVID-19. Profiled with immunoSEQ multiplex PCR; TCRdb holds only in-frame clones, not every one. The sample has about 110,000 clones; 60% to 85% are singletons. Material: peripheral blood. The receptor source for this set is a woman in her thirties or forties with acute or convalescent COVID-19. CDR3s include the opening cysteine and the closing phenylalanine or tryptophan. Fields, in order: J gene, V gene, D gene, CDR3 protein. The D gene is left open where the match is weak.

j_gene: TRBJ1-6; v_gene: TRBV5-1; d_gene: .; CDR3aa: CASSDQFSYNSPLHF
j_gene: TRBJ2-2; v_gene: TRBV5-1; d_gene: .; CDR3aa: CASSLIGVTGELFF
j_gene: TRBJ2-2; v_gene: TRBV18; d_gene: .; CDR3aa: CASSPPNPGDTGELFF
j_gene: TRBJ1-5; v_gene: TRBV19; d_gene: .; CDR3aa: CASSSGGSNQPQHF
j_gene: TRBJ2-3; v_gene: TRBV29-1; d_gene: TRBD2; CDR3aa: CSGRRGGFTDTQYF
j_gene: TRBJ1-4; v_gene: TRBV27; d_gene: .; CDR3aa: CATPWGTSRTNEKLFF
j_gene: TRBJ2-1; v_gene: TRBV2; d_gene: .; CDR3aa: CASSELVVVNEQFF
j_gene: TRBJ2-5; v_gene: TRBV5-1; d_gene: .; CDR3aa: CASSLGAGPQETQYF
j_gene: TRBJ2-1; v_gene: TRBV3-1/TRBV3-2; d_gene: TRBD2; CDR3aa: CASSQGRGEQFF
j_gene: TRBJ1-3; v_gene: TRBV9; d_gene: .; CDR3aa: CASSAAGNTIYF
j_gene: TRBJ1-6; v_gene: TRBV28; d_gene: .; CDR3aa: CASSPSGQTHSLHF
j_gene: TRBJ2-2; v_gene: TRBV7-3; d_gene: .; CDR3aa: CASRRTPNTGELFF
j_gene: TRBJ1-2; v_gene: TRBV10-3; d_gene: .; CDR3aa: CAISETGPYGYTF
j_gene: TRBJ1-6; v_gene: TRBV11-2; d_gene: .; CDR3aa: CASEKGLRGRSPLHF
j_gene: TRBJ1-4; v_gene: TRBV5-1; d_gene: TRBD1; CDR3aa: CASSPDGTANEKLFF
j_gene: TRBJ1-5; v_gene: TRBV28; d_gene: .; CDR3aa: CASRQQGGGNQPQHF
j_gene: TRBJ1-5; v_gene: TRBV30; d_gene: .; CDR3aa: CAWDQGNQPQHF
j_gene: TRBJ2-7; v_gene: TRBV28; d_gene: TRBD1; CDR3aa: CASIPTAGTGLSDEQYF
j_gene: TRBJ2-7; v_gene: TRBV18; d_gene: .; CDR3aa: CASSPGQPDYEQYF
j_gene: TRBJ2-3; v_gene: TRBV4-3; d_gene: TRBD2; CDR3aa: CASSPGGAADTQYF
j_gene: TRBJ2-7; v_gene: TRBV18; d_gene: TRBD2; CDR3aa: CASSPPGLADYEQYF
j_gene: TRBJ1-2; v_gene: TRBV3-1/TRBV3-2; d_gene: .; CDR3aa: CASSPSRGSNYGYTF
j_gene: TRBJ2-1; v_gene: TRBV9; d_gene: TRBD2; CDR3aa: CASSPGLGTYNEQFF
j_gene: TRBJ1-1; v_gene: TRBV2; d_gene: .; CDR3aa: CADGLRNTEAFF